This T cell receptor (beta chain) stems from a study of immune evolution from preneoplasia to lung adenocarcinoma. Germline CDR1 and CDR2: MNHNY and SVGAGI (reference sequence). Trimming took 6 bases from V and 5 from J, leaving 17 bases between them. CDR3 size: 15 residues. Using immunoSEQ multiplex PCR, the repertoire was profiled, and TCRdb retains in-frame clones only, with some absent. The sample includes several thousand clones, about 72% of them seen just once. The sample was FFPE minimally invasive lung adenocarcinoma tissue. This TCR was recovered from an older donor with lung adenocarcinoma. This chain uses TRBV6-6 with TRBJ1-5; D is possibly TRBD1 (6 bases). As DNA, the CDR3 is TGTGCCAGCAGCCGTACCGGGACAAAGGATCAGCCCCAGCATTTT. Encoded protein: CASSRTGTKDQPQHF.